This T cell receptor beta chain comes out of a study of cytotoxic CD8 clonotypes in ibrutinib-treated CLL. Points from the study as a whole: Circulating CD8+ T-cell counts were tracked by baseline clonality, which exceeded that of age-matched healthy donors. Clonality went higher at ibrutinib response and then dropped back toward baseline at progression.

Cryopreserved PBMCs yielded approximately 2 micrograms of genomic DNA for TCR beta libraries. TCRdb's copy holds only in-frame clones and misses some; the assay was immunoSEQ multiplex PCR. The data contain about 140,000 clones, about 80% of them singletons. Looked up from germline, CDR1 is SNHLY and CDR2 is FYNNEI. J was trimmed by 2 bases and V by 3 bases; bases with no gene match: 4. This CDR3 is built from 14 residues. Regarding this clone: Its antigen is not known.

This sample comprised PBMCs, obtained after 12 months of ibrutinib treatment. This rearrangement joins TRBV2 to TRBJ2-7; 7 bases are a match to TRBD1. The source is a human donor with chronic lymphocytic leukemia. CDR3 nucleotide sequence: TGTGCCAGCAGTGAGCCGGGACAGACCTACGAGCAGTACTTC. Amino acid sequence: CASSEPGQTYEQYF.